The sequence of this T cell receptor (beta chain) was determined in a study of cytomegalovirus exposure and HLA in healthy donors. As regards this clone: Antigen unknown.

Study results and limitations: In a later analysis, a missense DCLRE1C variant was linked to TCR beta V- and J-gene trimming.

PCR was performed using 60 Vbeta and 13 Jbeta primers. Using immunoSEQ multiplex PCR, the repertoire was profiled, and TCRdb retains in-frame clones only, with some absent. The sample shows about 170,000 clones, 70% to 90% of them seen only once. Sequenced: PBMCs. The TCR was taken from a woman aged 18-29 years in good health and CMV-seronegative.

CDR3 residues: CASSILGWAAGGRTDTQYF. CDR3 DNA: TGTGCCAGTAGTATCTTGGGGTGGGCAGCGGGAGGCCGCACAGATACGCAGTATTTT. The chain links TRBV19 to TRBJ2-3; 9 bases are a match to TRBD2. The CDR3 loop spans 19 amino acids. From germline, CDR1 is LNHDA and CDR2 SQIVND (reference sequence). With V trimmed by 3 bases and J by 1 base, 14 bases remained unmatched.